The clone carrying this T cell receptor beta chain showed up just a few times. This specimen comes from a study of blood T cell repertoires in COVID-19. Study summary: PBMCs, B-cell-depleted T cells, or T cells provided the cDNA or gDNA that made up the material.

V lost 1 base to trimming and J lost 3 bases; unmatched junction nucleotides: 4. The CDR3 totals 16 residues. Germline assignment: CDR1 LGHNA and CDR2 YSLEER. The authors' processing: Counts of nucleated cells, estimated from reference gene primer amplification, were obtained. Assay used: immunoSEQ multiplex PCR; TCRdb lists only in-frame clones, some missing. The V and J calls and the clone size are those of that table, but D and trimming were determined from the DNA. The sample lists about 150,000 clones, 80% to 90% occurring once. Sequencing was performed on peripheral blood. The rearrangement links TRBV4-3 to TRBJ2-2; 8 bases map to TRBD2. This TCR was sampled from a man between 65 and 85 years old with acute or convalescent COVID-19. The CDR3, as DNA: TGCGCCAGCAGCCAAGTGGGGCGGGAGGACACCGGGGAGCTGTTTTTT. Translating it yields CASSQVGREDTGELFF.